The clone carrying this TCR beta chain was counted many times. Its antigen is undetermined. The TCR library protocol was used to attach unique molecular identifiers. These identifiers were attached to individual cDNA molecules. MiXCR was run by TCRdb on the 5' RACE reads, yielding one entry per CDR3 protein. The sample has roughly 100,000 distinct CDR3 sequences, 14% seen once; the top ten hold roughly 6.5%. This sample is part of a study of early T cells in non-severe SARS-CoV-2 infection. Study details: Chains were not paired, and sequencing was done on bulk RNA from unsorted whole blood.

V gave up 8 bases and J gave up 8 bases; unmatched junction bases: 9. The CDR3 extends over 14 amino acids. The germline gives CDR1 ENHRY, CDR2 SYGVKD. Overall study findings and caveats: Missing private and CD4 specificities, VDJdb matching favored anti-spike CD8 responses.

The source material was whole blood. This chain joins TRBV10-3 and TRBJ2-1; the match to TRBD1 covers 10 bases. The TCR originated in an adult who was a healthcare worker with PCR-confirmed SARS-CoV-2 infection or an uninfected control (not recorded which). In DNA form, the CDR3 reads TGTGCCATCGACCAGGGACAGGGGATTCATGAGCAGTTCTTC. Its protein product is CAIDQGQGIHEQFF.